This TCR beta chain appears in the sequencing data of a study of identical twins (dated by TCRdb to the mid-2010s). Context from the whole study: TCR alpha and beta repertoires from monozygotic twins, unrelated adults of various ages and cord blood were deep-sequenced to test whether fetal clonotypes persist. Replicate twin experiments were performed at different times using different library preparation protocols to rule out contamination. Beyond this particular receptor, the publication reports: Invariant T cells such as MAIT and iNKT could partly confound zero-insertion analyses, though diverse VJ usage argued against this for most clonotypes. Compared with coincidental sharing between unrelated individuals, out-of-frame TCR alpha sequences shared between twins had an excess of sequences with low generation probability. Fewer insertions were carried by abundant cord blood beta clonotypes; a weaker similar trend was observed in young adult naive repertoires, while no such trend was observed in memory repertoires. In monozygotic twins, recombination models systematically underestimated out-of-frame TCR alpha sharing, but the models matched the sharing seen between unrelated individuals. Because the same donors could not be followed over many years, the conclusions depended on cross-sectional statistical analysis. Excess twin sharing in beta out-of-frame sequences was weaker because fewer shared sequences lowered the signal-to-noise ratio.

The V and J ends are trimmed by 4 bases and 6 bases, leaving 18 bases between them. For CDR1 and CDR2, the germline V gene lists SGHRS and YFSETQ. The CDR3 contains 15 residues, cysteine and phenylalanine counted. CDR3 DNA is the only sequence kept; it has 45 bases, read in frame from the first base. Library method: 5' RACE. Sequencing was carried out with an Illumina HiSeq 2000. Template switching added a universal primer binding site, and the final cDNA carried a unique molecular identifier that allowed TCR cDNA molecules to be counted accurately. Specific primers in the conserved constant-segment region were used to synthesize first-strand cDNA for TCR alpha and beta chains. To control for contamination, each cDNA library was double barcoded with a SMART-Mk sample barcode plus Illumina barcodes. TruSeq adapter sequences, together with Illumina sample barcodes, were added in two successive PCR steps. Sequencing of the TCR alpha and beta cDNA libraries was done on the Illumina HiSeq platform using custom primers. The authors' pipeline ran thus. Raw reads were processed with MiGEC to extract unique molecular identifiers, and MiXCR was used to determine CDR3 positions. For each individual, recombination models were inferred using an EM algorithm with the repgenHMM and IGoR tools. Shared clonotype analysis was performed with the tcR package in R, normalizing sharing by the product of cloneset sizes. To study raw recombination without the effects of thymic and clonal selection, out-of-frame nonproductive sequences were analyzed. TCRdb handled the public reads itself, with Q25 trimming in fastp and clone calling in MiXCR, and kept productive beta chains. Each record represents a unique CDR3 protein, reported with the most common genes and DNA among its rows. The V and J calls, along with clone size, are taken from TCRdb and not from the paper's own processing. The sample yields 350,000 to 400,000 distinct CDR3 sequences; 8.5% to 10% were counted once. The top ten constitute roughly 8.9% of the sample.

As to this clonotype: The antigen it recognizes is unknown. Nothing much larger sits one base from this clone, and base qualities are not available.

All donors were healthy Caucasians. The researchers also sequenced three unrelated adults who were not twins: a male aged 18 to 29, a male aged 50 to 59, and a female aged 50 to 59. Using Miltenyi CD45RO+ enrichment and human naive T-cell isolation kits, memory (CD45RO+) and naive T cells were isolated from PBMC. The V gene is TRBV5-1 and the J gene is TRBJ2-3, and TRBD1 may be the D gene, going by 6 matching bases. The receptor was derived from a woman aged 45-59 years in good health. The specimen sequenced was naive T cells sorted from blood. Reading the label with the study, this specimen's cell subset or site is: cells isolated with a human naive T-cell isolation kit. The CDR3 region reads CASSPGRQGTDTQYF. The DNA sequence is as follows: TGCGCCAGCAGCCCCGGTCGTCAGGGGACGGATACGCAGTATTTT.